These 24 T cell receptor beta chains were sequenced from one sample in a study of T-cell memory formation after mild COVID-19. TCRdb redid the calling of the 5' RACE reads with MiXCR, one entry per CDR3 protein. Here the sample spans roughly 160,000 distinct CDR3 sequences, 10% to 15% being singletons. Sequencing was performed on PBMCs or a T cell subset sorted from them (not recorded which). The origin of the receptors is a man aged 18 to 35 who had mild COVID-19 (a few samples of this study predate the infection). Cell type and time point are not known.

Many counts were recorded for this clonotype. This rearrangement joins TRBV7-2 to TRBJ2-5; D may be TRBD1 or TRBD2 (6 bases each). The CDR3 totals 18 residues. The V gene's germline CDR1 is SGHTA and CDR2 FQGNSA. Trimming shortened V by 5 bases and J by 0 bases, and 22 bases separated the two germline ends. CDR3 sequence (DNA): TGTGCCAGCAGCCCGGGGGCCTTTTCCGGTTGGTACCAAGAGACCCAGTACTTC. Translation: CASSPGAFSGWYQETQYF.

V and J are TRBV3-1 and TRBJ2-7, with 8 bases matching TRBD1. CDR1 is LGHDT, CDR2 YNNKEL, per germline (reference sequence). V lost 5 bases, J lost 5 bases, and 5 bases stayed unmatched. CDR3 length equals 13 residues. The CDR3 loop reads CASSYGQGDEQYF. DNA of the CDR3: TGTGCCAGCAGCTACGGACAGGGAGACGAGCAGTACTTC.

This clonotype was picked up a small number of times. The chain employs TRBV29-1 and TRBJ1-2, with a tentative D call TRBD1 (5 bases). Germline-derived CDR1 and CDR2 are SQVTM and ANQGSEA. The ends were cut back, 4 bases at V and 4 bases at J, with 10 bases in the middle. This CDR3 is built from 12 residues. CDR3: CSVVPGAYGYTF. The CDR3 nucleotides read TGCAGCGTTGTACCCGGGGCCTATGGCTACACCTTC.

The J gene is TRBJ1-3, the V gene TRBV7-9; 9 bases fit TRBD1. The length of the CDR3 is 18 residues. V was clipped by 4 bases and J by 3 bases; unmatched bases: 13. Germline CDR1 SEHNR, CDR2 FQNEAQ (reference sequence). The CDR3 DNA is TGTGCCAGCAGCTCCGTCCTGGGGGACAGGGCATTTGGAAACACCATATATTTT. It translates to CASSSVLGDRAFGNTIYF.

This chain links TRBV7-3 with TRBJ1-1, with TRBD1 matching 9 bases. J gave up 5 bases and V 4 bases, and 8 bases lay outside the gene matches. In germline, CDR1 is SGHTA, CDR2 FQGTGA. This CDR3 has 15 residues. The DNA of the CDR3 is TGTGCCAGCAGCTCCCTGGACAGGGGAAGGACTGAAGCTTTCTTT. This codes for CASSSLDRGRTEAFF.

For the CDR3, the DNA is TGTGCCAGTAGTCGGGACAGAAATCAGCCCCAGCATTTT. Protein: CASSRDRNQPQHF. The rearrangement uses TRBV19 and TRBJ1-5, with 7 bases aligning to TRBD1. The V gene's germline CDR1 is LNHDA and CDR2 SQIVND (reference sequence). The CDR3 is 13 amino acids. After removal of 5 bases from V and 4 bases from J, the junction contained 2 bases not matched to a gene. Filled out from reference TRBV19 and TRBJ1-5, the complete variable domain reads DGGITQSPKYLFRKEGQNVTLSCEQNLNHDAMYWYRQDPGQGLRLIYYSQIVNDFQKGDIAEGYSVSREKKESFPLTVTSAQKNPTAFYLCASSRDRNQPQHFGDGTRLSIL.

This sequence joins TRBV7-9 and TRBJ1-1, with D possibly matching TRBD1 (6 bases). CDR3 length: 14 amino acids. Germline V gene sequence: CDR1 SEHNR, CDR2 FQNEAQ (reference sequence). The V end lost 6 bases, the J end lost 4 bases, and 15 bases lay between the germline ends. CDR3 in amino acids: CASRSDTRGTEAFF. The CDR3 DNA reads TGTGCCAGCAGATCAGACACCAGGGGCACTGAAGCTTTCTTT.

The chain combines TRBV6-2 or TRBV6-3 with TRBJ2-6; no clear D. The CDR3 is 13 residues long. CDR1 and CDR2 (germline): MNHEY, SVGEGT. The V gene lost 2 bases and the J gene lost 4 bases, with 3 bases spanning the gap. CDR3 sequence reads: CASSYAGANVLTF. The CDR3 coding sequence is TGTGCCAGCAGTTACGCCGGGGCCAACGTCCTGACTTTC.

The chain combines TRBV3-1 with TRBJ2-2, with D possibly being TRBD2 (5 bases). The CDR3 extends over 16 amino acids. Trimming shortened V by 4 bases and J by 6 bases, and 18 bases separated the two germline ends. Per germline, CDR1 LGHDT and CDR2 YNNKEL (reference sequence). CDR3 DNA sequence: TGTGCCAGCAGCCTCGTCTCGGGGTTGTTGGCCGGGGAGCTGTTTTTT. Translated, it gives CASSLVSGLLAGELFF. Full variable domain (remainder filled in from reference TRBV3-1 and TRBJ2-2): DTAVSQTPKYLVTQMGNDKSIKCEQNLGHDTMYWYKQDSKKFLKIMFSYNNKELIINETVPNRFSPKSPDKAHLNLHINSLELGDSAVYFCASSLVSGLLAGELFFGEGSRLTVL.

This clonotype has a handful of counts. The chain employs TRBV10-2 and TRBJ1-6; D is possibly TRBD1 (5 bases). The germline V gene encodes CDR1 WSHSY and CDR2 SAAADI. The CDR3 is made up of 14 amino acids. V shed 4 bases and J shed 7 bases, with 11 bases lying between them. CDR3 amino acids: CASSAQGKNSPLHF. In DNA, the CDR3 is TGCGCCAGCAGTGCCCAGGGAAAGAATTCACCCCTCCACTTT.

J is TRBJ2-7 and V is TRBV14, with D perhaps being TRBD1 or TRBD2 (5 bases each). The CDR3 sequence is 14 residues long. V was shortened by 5 bases and J by 2 bases, with 13 bases between the two germline ends. Germline V gene lookup returns CDR1 SGHDN and CDR2 FVKESK. CDR3 sequence (DNA): TGTGCCAGCAGCACCCGAACGGGACCCTACGAGCAGTACTTC. This sequence encodes CASSTRTGPYEQYF.

The chain uses TRBV20-1 and TRBJ2-5; 7 nucleotides align to TRBD2. The V and J ends lost 6 bases and 2 bases, in that order; junction bases with no gene match: 6. CDR1 and CDR2 from the germline V gene are DFQATT and SNEGSKA (reference sequence). The CDR3 contains 13 residues. CDR3 in amino acids: CSAARGGQETQYF. The DNA of the CDR3 is TGCAGTGCCGCTCGCGGGGGACAAGAGACCCAGTACTTC.

This clonotype appeared a few times. This chain connects TRBV25-1 to TRBJ1-1; D gene uncertain. Trimming removed 4 bases from V and 0 bases from J, with 3 bases in between. CDR3 size: 12 residues. Germline CDR1 reads MGHDK; CDR2 reads SYGVNS. CDR3 in DNA: TGTGCCAGCAGTGTGTTGAACACTGAAGCTTTCTTT. This translates into CASSVLNTEAFF.

The chain links TRBV6-2 or TRBV6-3 to TRBJ2-3; 8 positions agree with TRBD2. CDR1 is MNHEY and CDR2 is SVGEGT in the germline V gene. V lost 2 bases and J lost 5; bases outside the gene matches: 3. CDR3 length: 14 amino acids. DNA of the CDR3: TGTGCCAGCAGTTACGTCAGCGGGGGAGATACGCAGTATTTT. Its translation: CASSYVSGGDTQYF.

In this sample, this clonotype turned up many times. This chain links TRBV7-2 with TRBJ1-2, with a weak D call TRBD1 (6 bases). V was clipped by 0 bases and J by 4 bases, with 12 bases between them. This CDR3 has 15 residues. The V gene's germline CDR1 is SGHTA and CDR2 FQGNSA. The CDR3 DNA reads as TGTGCCAGCAGCTTAGCGCGGGGCAGGGGCTATGGCTACACCTTC. Encoded protein: CASSLARGRGYGYTF.

The chain joins TRBV12-3 or TRBV12-4 to TRBJ2-2, with D maybe TRBD1 (6 bases). V was trimmed by 2 bases and J by 2 bases, leaving 9 bases between them. The length of the CDR3 is 15 residues. CDR3 coding DNA: TGTGCCAGCAGTTTAAGGACAGAAAACACCGGGGAGCTGTTTTTT. The encoded protein is CASSLRTENTGELFF.

This clonotype was seen at least ten times. The chain combines TRBV6-6 with TRBJ2-7, with D possibly being TRBD2 (5 bases). Trimming stripped 2 bases from V and 7 bases from J, with 12 bases between. This CDR3 contains 13 residues. The germline V gene has CDR1 MNHNY and CDR2 SVGAGI (reference sequence). The CDR3 DNA is TGTGCCAGCAGTTACGGTATCCCGGGGGAGCAGTACGTC. This sequence encodes CASSYGIPGEQYV.

This chain connects TRBV6-6 to TRBJ2-7; maybe TRBD2 (5 bases). Looked up from germline, CDR1 is MNHNY and CDR2 is SVGAGI (reference sequence). The CDR3 has 13 residues. Between the trimmed V and J ends, which lost 0 bases and 7 bases, there was a span of 10 bases. CDR3 sequence (DNA): TGTGCCAGCAGTTACTCAGGGCCGGGAGAGCAGTACTTC. This codes for CASSYSGPGEQYF.

In its sample, this clonotype was seen many times. CDR3 residues: CASSYSDTQYF. CDR3 coding DNA: TGTGCCAGCAGTTACTCCGATACGCAGTATTTT. This chain links TRBV6-2 or TRBV6-3 with TRBJ2-3, with unresolved D. V was shortened by 0 bases and J by 6 bases, with 1 base between the two germline ends. The CDR3 has 11 residues. Germline CDR1 is MNHEY and CDR2 is SVGEGT.

This clonotype was detected only a few times. Written as DNA, the CDR3 is TGTGCCAGCAGCTTAGTGGGGGGGTCCTCCGCTAGTGTGCAGTACTTC. This codes for CASSLVGGSSASVQYF. The gene calls are TRBV7-8 and TRBJ2-7; TRBD2 agrees at 7 bases. V shed 1 base, J shed 9 bases, and the junction held 15 bases outside the gene matches. This CDR3 spans 16 amino acids. Germline lookup yields CDR1 SGHVS and CDR2 FQNEAQ.

This clonotype was seen only a few times. This CDR3 is CASSLGLFTEAFF. CDR3 nucleotide sequence: TGTGCCAGCAGTCTAGGACTTTTCACTGAAGCTTTCTTT. V and J are TRBV27 and TRBJ1-1; D gene ambiguous. V was pared by 5 bases and J by 4 bases, with 11 bases between. Looked up from germline, CDR1 is MNHEY and CDR2 is SMNVEV (reference sequence). This CDR3 region has 13 residues.

DNA for the CDR3: TGTGCCACCAGTGACCCCGGGGGGGCAGGAGATACGCAGTATTTT. It yields the protein CATSDPGGAGDTQYF. V gene TRBV24-1 combines with J gene TRBJ2-3, with 8 bases that match TRBD2. This CDR3 is built from 15 residues. V shed 4 bases, J shed 5 bases, and the junction held 7 bases outside the gene matches. Germline CDR1 KGHDR, CDR2 SFDVKD.

This clonotype showed up just a few times. The chain employs TRBV12-3 or TRBV12-4 and TRBJ1-2, with D possibly TRBD1 on 5 matching bases. CDR3 length equals 13 residues. Trimming took off 5 bases at V and 4 bases at J, with 11 bases between the two ends. The CDR3 here is CASSPRQIYGYTF. CDR3 sequence (DNA): TGTGCCAGCAGTCCCAGACAGATCTATGGCTACACCTTC.

The chain couples TRBV6-1 to TRBJ2-3, with 12 bases aligning to TRBD1. The V segment lost 0 bases and the J segment 0 bases; nucleotides outside the gene matches: 7. Germline V gives CDR1 MNHNS, CDR2 SASEGT. This CDR3 has 19 amino acids. The CDR3 sequence is CASSEASRDRGRSTDTQYF. The CDR3 bases are TGTGCCAGCAGTGAAGCGTCCCGGGACAGGGGGCGAAGCACAGATACGCAGTATTTT.